This is a list of T cell receptor beta chains from one sample in a study of T cells expressing NK-cell markers. With the 5' RACE reads reprocessed, TCRdb shows one record per CDR3 protein and no DNA. Recorded for this sample: hundreds of thousands of distinct CDR3 sequences. The sample consisted of blood T cells: a sorted CD56 or NKG2C T cell subset, CD4+ or CD8+ T cells, or bulk PBMC T cells (not recorded which). The receptors originated from a woman aged 18 to 75 in good health. CDR3s include the opening cysteine and the closing phenylalanine or tryptophan.

j_gene | v_gene | CDR3aa
TRBJ2-1 | TRBV12-3/TRBV12-4 | CASRTPGLAGVQQFF
TRBJ2-3 | TRBV4-3 | CASSPIAGVLDTQYF
TRBJ2-7 | TRBV11-1 | CASSLLPGQPSYEQYF
TRBJ1-6 | TRBV6-1 | CASTDTYSSYNSPLHF
TRBJ1-1 | TRBV28 | CASRTSTEAFF
TRBJ1-6 | TRBV7-2 | CASSFRPGISYNSPLHF
TRBJ2-1 | TRBV7-6 | CASSLTGGRGGEQFF
TRBJ2-6 | TRBV24-1 | CATSAEGRSGANVLTF
TRBJ2-1 | TRBV2 | CASREGANYYNEQFF
TRBJ1-5 | TRBV7-9 | CASSPLNQPQHF
TRBJ2-1 | TRBV20-1 | CSAPSAGDRPYNEQFF
TRBJ1-2 | TRBV7-2 | CASSHIRTGGNYGYTF
TRBJ2-5 | TRBV29-1 | CSVESGAQETQYF
TRBJ1-2 | TRBV19 | CASMVAGVYGYTF
TRBJ2-3 | TRBV29-1 | CSARGVLAGASTDTQYF
TRBJ2-3 | TRBV4-2 | CASSQDSGSALTDTQYF
TRBJ1-2 | TRBV19 | CASSIRRRGILGYTF
TRBJ2-2 | TRBV11-2 | CASSSQPTAGELFF
TRBJ2-3 | TRBV5-1 | CASSSAGWATDTQYF
TRBJ2-7 | TRBV20-1 | CSARAGGNSYEQYF
TRBJ2-2 | TRBV4-3 | CASSQDTLVNTGELFF
TRBJ2-3 | TRBV7-2 | CASSLVLLPTDTQYF
TRBJ1-5 | TRBV20-1 | CSARATGGNQPQHF
TRBJ2-4 | TRBV30 | CAWRSGVRNIQYF
TRBJ1-4 | TRBV7-2 | CASSIGRGEKLFF
TRBJ2-5 | TRBV4-3 | CASSPGTSRETQYF
TRBJ1-1 | TRBV6-2/TRBV6-3 | CASRGISNTEAFF